This TCR beta chain was retrieved from a study of blood T cell repertoires in COVID-19 (dated by TCRdb to 2019 to 2021). Turning to the overall study: Collaborator samples came from the United States, Italy and Spain and covered acute and convalescent phases of COVID-19. The prospective study material was composed of cDNA or gDNA derived from T cells, B-cell-depleted T cells, or PBMCs. The dataset comprised deeply sampled blood TCRbeta repertoires from subjects exposed to, actively infected with, or recovered from COVID-19. The repertoires were released in a freely available public database intended as a resource for research on the immune response to SARS-CoV-2. The samples were drawn from two sources: the first 160 participants of the ongoing ImmuneRACE study, and 1,000 to 1,500 subjects contributed by 6 global collaborators. Sample metadata almost always included a de-identified subject ID, COVID-19 status, age in years and sex. Where available, HLA class I and class II types were obtained from metadata supplied by the sample provider rather than from assay-based typing. What the study reported, not specific to this receptor: The quantity of clinical and demographic metadata differed by source and by participant and was supplied without curation.

At the junction V is shortened by 4 bases and J by 0 bases, with 7 bases in between. Including cysteine and phenylalanine, the CDR3 has 15 amino acids. Only the CDR3 DNA is retained, 45 bases long and in frame from the first base. The germline V gene sets CDR1 to SNHLY and CDR2 to FYNNEI. The immunoSEQ Assay, a bias-controlled multiplex PCR, was used to amplify TCRbeta CDR3 regions from genomic DNA. Turning to the authors' computational methods: Nucleated cell counts per sample were estimated from amplification of reference gene primers within the assay. To quantify the absolute abundance of each unique TCRbeta CDR3 rearrangement, sequence reads were collapsed and filtered. For each sample, productive Simpson clonality was calculated as the square root of Simpson's diversity index over productive rearrangements. TCRdb holds this immuneACCESS table with in-frame rearrangements only. Some clones are missing; in checked studies, unresolved V genes explain under half, and the rest has no known cause. Clone size and V and J calls were adopted from that table, with D and trimming inferred from the DNA. This sample gives around 270,000 clones in total; around 90% of them show up just once. The top ten clones comprise approximately 4.3% of the sample.

Worth noting for this clone: It has no known antigen specificity. Base qualities are not at hand, and no much larger clone is one base apart.

Another Seattle source contributed samples from volunteer blood donors who had recovered from COVID-19. Collaborating institutions collected whole blood in K2EDTA tubes following their own protocols. For TCRbeta analysis, collaborator samples were shipped as frozen whole blood, as isolated PBMCs, or as DNA extracted from either sample type. This TCR derives from a man in his fifties or sixties who had recovered from COVID-19. This sequence uses TRBV2 and TRBJ1-6; the D gene cannot be resolved reliably. The sequenced sample was peripheral blood. The DNA sequence follows: TGTGCCAGCAGTGTTCTGAGCTCCTATAATTCACCCCTCCACTTT. Its protein product is CASSVLSSYNSPLHF.